Listed below are T cell receptor beta chains from one sample, sequenced in a study of blood T cell repertoires in COVID-19. Measured with immunoSEQ multiplex PCR; TCRdb has only the in-frame clones, and not every one. The sample contains about 240,000 clones, around 89% of which appear only once. Material for sequencing was PBMCs or T cells enriched from blood (not recorded which). These receptors were obtained from a man in his forties who had recovered from COVID-19. Each CDR3 is given with its conserved first and last residue. D genes are given only for firm matches. A row's size may be missing; if present it is once, few, many or a size class.

j_call	v_call	d_call	clone_size	cdr3_aa	cdr3_nt
TRBJ2-7	TRBV5-6	-	-	CASSSRLRIQQYF	TGTGCCAGCAGCTCCCGACTGAGGATACAGCAGTACTTC
TRBJ1-5	TRBV3-1/TRBV3-2	TRBD1	-	CASSPSVQGVGAQHF	TGTGCCAGCAGCCCCTCGGTACAGGGGGTCGGGGCCCAGCATTTT
TRBJ1-2	TRBV5-1	-	-	CASSLLGQQANYGYTF	TGCGCCAGCAGCCTGTTAGGACAGCAAGCTAACTATGGCTACACCTTC
TRBJ2-1	TRBV2	TRBD2	-	CASSDRGGFDEQFF	TGTGCCAGCAGTGATCGCGGGGGTTTCGATGAGCAGTTCTTC
TRBJ1-5	TRBV27	TRBD1	-	CASSSGQVYQPQHF	TGTGCCAGCAGTTCGGGACAGGTTTATCAGCCCCAGCATTTT
TRBJ2-7	TRBV6-5	-	-	CASSYSLGYRRSEQYF	TGTGCCAGCAGTTACTCATTGGGTTACAGGAGAAGCGAGCAGTACTTC
TRBJ1-2	TRBV6-1	-	-	CASSEQTAHRGYGYTF	TGTGCCAGCAGTGAACAAACAGCCCATCGGGGCTATGGCTACACCTTC
TRBJ2-1	TRBV6-1	-	-	CASSENRYNEQFF	TGTGCCAGCAGTGAAAATCGGTACAATGAGCAGTTCTTC
TRBJ1-1	TRBV6-6	-	-	CASSYTTGITEAFF	TGTGCCAGCAGTTACACAACAGGGATAACTGAAGCTTTCTTT
TRBJ1-4	TRBV2	TRBD1	-	CASSELGTGGEKLFF	TGTGCCAGCAGTGAATTAGGGACAGGGGGAGAAAAACTGTTTTTT
TRBJ1-6	TRBV27	TRBD1	few	CASSFQGGNSPLHF	TGTGCCAGCAGTTTCCAGGGGGGAAATTCACCCCTCCACTTT
TRBJ2-4	TRBV27	TRBD1	-	CASSSGQGTTLAKNIQYF	TGTGCCAGCAGTTCGGGACAGGGAACTACGTTAGCCAAAAACATTCAGTACTTC
TRBJ1-2	TRBV19	-	-	CASSIEPQTGHYGYTF	TGTGCCAGTAGTATAGAGCCGCAGACAGGCCACTATGGCTACACCTTC
TRBJ1-5	TRBV19	-	-	CASSSMRTDQGDKPQHF	TGTGCCAGTAGTAGTATGAGGACCGATCAGGGCGATAAGCCCCAGCATTTT
TRBJ2-3	TRBV28	-	-	CASSSAGSNSDTQYF	TGTGCCAGCAGTTCCGCAGGGTCAAATTCGGATACGCAGTATTTT
TRBJ1-3	TRBV5-6	-	-	CASSFRSSGNTIYF	TGTGCCAGCAGCTTCCGGAGCTCTGGAAACACCATATATTTT
TRBJ1-1	TRBV28	-	-	CASRTPGINTEAFF	TGTGCCAGCAGAACCCCAGGGATTAACACTGAAGCTTTCTTT
TRBJ1-1	TRBV12-3/TRBV12-4	-	-	CASRIAGTEAFF	TGTGCCAGCAGAATAGCCGGAACTGAAGCTTTCTTT
TRBJ2-1	TRBV6-5	-	-	CASSNLGDSYNEQFF	TGTGCCAGCAGTAATCTAGGGGACTCCTACAATGAGCAGTTCTTC
TRBJ2-7	TRBV6-5	-	-	CASSYLRGRGEQYF	TGTGCCAGCAGTTACCTGCGGGGGCGAGGCGAGCAGTACTTC
TRBJ2-5	TRBV28	-	-	CASRIPGPQETQYF	TGTGCCAGCAGGATACCGGGTCCACAAGAGACCCAGTACTTC
TRBJ2-5	TRBV12-5	-	-	CASGLGTGWVQETQYF	TGTGCTAGTGGTTTGGGTACGGGATGGGTCCAAGAGACCCAGTACTTC
TRBJ2-1	TRBV5-1	TRBD2	-	CASSLGLALQDNEQFF	TGCGCCAGCAGCTTGGGACTAGCCTTGCAAGACAATGAGCAGTTCTTC
TRBJ1-2	TRBV5-8	TRBD1	-	CASSERDRYYGYTF	TGTGCCAGCTCCGAACGGGACAGATACTATGGCTACACCTTC
TRBJ2-5	TRBV7-3	-	-	CASSSRNRKETQYF	TGTGCCAGCAGCTCCCGCAACAGGAAAGAGACCCAGTACTTC
TRBJ1-5	TRBV28	TRBD1	-	CASLLGGLSNQPQHF	TGTGCCAGCCTTCTAGGGGGCCTGAGCAATCAGCCCCAGCATTTT
TRBJ1-4	TRBV19	-	once	CATTGSGLIDEKLFF	TGTGCCACGACAGGAAGCGGACTTATAGATGAAAAACTGTTTTTT
TRBJ2-1	TRBV11-3	TRBD1	-	CASSPNQGAPDYNEQFF	TGTGCCAGCAGCCCAAATCAGGGGGCGCCAGACTACAATGAGCAGTTCTTC
TRBJ2-1	TRBV5-1	-	-	CASSLAAGVGEQFF	TGCGCCAGCAGCTTGGCGGCAGGGGTGGGTGAGCAGTTCTTC
TRBJ2-4	TRBV4-3	TRBD1	-	CASSQGTMGQVKNIQYF	TGCGCCAGCAGCCAAGGCACAATGGGACAGGTCAAAAACATTCAGTACTTC
TRBJ2-1	TRBV11-1	TRBD2	few	CASSMLVGGVSGQFF	TGTGCCAGCAGCATGTTGGTTGGGGGGGTAAGCGGGCAGTTCTTC
TRBJ2-2	TRBV28	TRBD1	-	CASSLTGGYTGELFF	TGTGCCAGCAGTTTAACAGGGGGCTATACCGGGGAGCTGTTTTTT
TRBJ2-5	TRBV6-2/TRBV6-3	TRBD2	-	CASSRPGASGLRREETQYF	TGTGCCAGCAGTCGCCCTGGGGCTAGCGGGCTACGCCGAGAGGAGACCCAGTACTTC
TRBJ2-3	TRBV19	TRBD2	-	CASSIGGRATDTQYF	TGTGCCAGTAGTATTGGCGGGAGGGCCACAGATACGCAGTATTTT
TRBJ1-5	TRBV20-1	-	-	CSASRVTGKNQPQHF	TGCAGTGCTAGTCGCGTTACAGGGAAAAATCAGCCCCAGCATTTT
TRBJ2-5	TRBV14	-	-	CASSQTGIWQETQYF	TGTGCCAGCAGCCAAACGGGAATTTGGCAAGAGACCCAGTACTTC
TRBJ2-7	TRBV11-2	-	-	CASSSKGGILYEQYF	TGTGCCAGCAGCTCTAAGGGGGGGATCCTCTACGAGCAGTACTTC
TRBJ1-1	TRBV9	-	once	CASSQGWARTEAFF	TGTGCCAGCAGCCAGGGGTGGGCAAGAACTGAAGCTTTCTTT
TRBJ1-5	TRBV2	-	-	CASSERQGFGNQPQHF	TGTGCCAGCAGCGAGAGGCAGGGTTTTGGCAATCAGCCCCAGCATTTT
TRBJ1-2	TRBV7-2	-	-	CASSLIAGGYGYTF	TGTGCCAGCAGCTTAATAGCGGGGGGCTATGGCTACACCTTC
TRBJ2-1	TRBV11-3	TRBD1	-	CAIGTGFHNEQFF	TGTGCCATAGGGACAGGGTTCCACAATGAGCAGTTCTTC
TRBJ2-5	TRBV9	TRBD1	-	CASSPIGGYSQETQYF	TGTGCCAGCAGCCCCATAGGGGGCTATTCTCAAGAGACCCAGTACTTC
TRBJ1-5	TRBV6-1	TRBD1	-	CASSEIKQGGQHF	TGTGCCAGCAGTGAGATTAAACAGGGGGGCCAGCATTTT
TRBJ2-1	TRBV18	TRBD2	-	CASSFTSGSGNEQFF	TGTGCCAGCTCATTCACTAGCGGGAGCGGTAATGAGCAGTTCTTC
TRBJ1-2	TRBV5-6	TRBD1	-	CASSWQGAPTSNYGYTF	TGTGCCAGCAGCTGGCAGGGGGCCCCTACTTCTAACTATGGCTACACCTTC
TRBJ2-5	TRBV14	-	-	CASSQEVTRVRETQYF	TGTGCCAGCAGCCAAGAGGTTACTAGGGTCCGAGAGACCCAGTACTTC